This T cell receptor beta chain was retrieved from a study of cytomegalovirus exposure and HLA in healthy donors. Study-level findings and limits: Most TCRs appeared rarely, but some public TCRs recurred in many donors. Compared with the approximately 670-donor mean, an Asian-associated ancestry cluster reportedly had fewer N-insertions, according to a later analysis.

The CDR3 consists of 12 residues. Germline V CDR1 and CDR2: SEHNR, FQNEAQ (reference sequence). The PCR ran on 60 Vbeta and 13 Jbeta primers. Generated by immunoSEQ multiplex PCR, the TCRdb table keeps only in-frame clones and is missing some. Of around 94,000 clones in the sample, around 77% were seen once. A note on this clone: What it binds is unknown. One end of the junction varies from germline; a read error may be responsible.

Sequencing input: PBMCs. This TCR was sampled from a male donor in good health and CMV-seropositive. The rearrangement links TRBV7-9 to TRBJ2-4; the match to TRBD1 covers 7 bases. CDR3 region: CAGSLDQGVRYF. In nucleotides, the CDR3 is TGTGCCGGCAGCTTAGATCAGGGGGTGAGGTACTTC.